Listed below are T cell receptor beta chains from one sample, sequenced in a study of CD8 T cells in ankylosing spondylitis. TCRdb re-analysed the 5' RACE reads in MiXCR, keeping a single row per CDR3 protein. The table shows some 130,000 distinct CDR3 sequences, with about 8% occurring only once. The sequencing input was synovial fluid, either unsorted or a sorted T cell fraction (not recorded which). These receptors came from a male donor with ankylosing spondylitis. CDR3s include the opening cysteine and the closing phenylalanine or tryptophan. Each record gives: D gene, clone size, V gene, J gene, CDR3 protein, CDR3 DNA. The D gene is left open where the match is weak. The listing skips clone size in some rows; elsewhere it reads once, few, many or a size class.

d_gene: TRBD2
abundance: -
v_gene: TRBV20-1
j_gene: TRBJ2-3
CDR3aa: CTVTPSGRVTDTQYF
CDR3nt: TGTACGGTGACCCCTAGCGGGAGAGTCACAGATACGCAGTATTTT

d_gene: -
abundance: -
v_gene: TRBV4-3
j_gene: TRBJ2-1
CDR3aa: CASSQEVGASSTYNEQFF
CDR3nt: TGCGCCAGCAGCCAAGAAGTAGGGGCTAGCAGTACCTACAATGAGCAGTTCTTC

d_gene: -
abundance: many
v_gene: TRBV6-1
j_gene: TRBJ1-1
CDR3aa: CASSASRGMNTEAFF
CDR3nt: TGTGCCAGCAGTGCCTCCCGCGGCATGAACACTGAAGCTTTCTTT

d_gene: -
abundance: few
v_gene: TRBV7-9
j_gene: TRBJ1-2
CDR3aa: CASSLSDPPGYTF
CDR3nt: TGTGCCAGCAGCCTAAGTGATCCTCCGGGCTACACCTTC

d_gene: -
abundance: -
v_gene: TRBV10-3
j_gene: TRBJ1-5
CDR3aa: CAISEYNQPQHF
CDR3nt: TGTGCCATCAGTGAGTACAATCAGCCCCAGCATTTT

d_gene: TRBD1
abundance: many
v_gene: TRBV11-2
j_gene: TRBJ1-2
CDR3aa: CASSLSRDSYGYTF
CDR3nt: TGTGCCAGCAGCTTATCCCGGGACAGCTATGGCTACACCTTC

d_gene: -
abundance: many
v_gene: TRBV2
j_gene: TRBJ1-1
CDR3aa: CASSGTANTEAFF
CDR3nt: TGTGCCAGCAGTGGGACAGCGAACACTGAAGCTTTCTTT

d_gene: -
abundance: -
v_gene: TRBV20-1
j_gene: TRBJ2-1
CDR3aa: CSARRLVSSYNEQFF
CDR3nt: TGCAGTGCTAGGCGGTTGGTGAGCTCCTACAATGAGCAGTTCTTC

d_gene: -
abundance: few
v_gene: TRBV28
j_gene: TRBJ2-6
CDR3aa: CASSSPPESGANVLTF
CDR3nt: TGTGCCAGCAGTTCCCCCCCAGAGTCTGGGGCCAACGTCCTGACTTTC

d_gene: -
abundance: few
v_gene: TRBV5-4
j_gene: TRBJ2-2
CDR3aa: CASTDRAAFGNTGELFF
CDR3nt: TGTGCCAGCACCGATCGCGCCGCTTTTGGGAACACCGGGGAGCTGTTTTTT

d_gene: -
abundance: many
v_gene: TRBV3-1
j_gene: TRBJ2-3
CDR3aa: CASSLHPRSSTDTQYF
CDR3nt: TGTGCCAGCAGCCTGCACCCCCGGTCGAGCACAGATACGCAGTATTTT

d_gene: -
abundance: many
v_gene: TRBV18
j_gene: TRBJ1-3
CDR3aa: CASSPGISGNTIYF
CDR3nt: TGTGCCAGCTCACCAGGAATCTCTGGAAACACCATATATTTT

d_gene: -
abundance: few
v_gene: TRBV6-5
j_gene: TRBJ1-3
CDR3aa: CASSYIPSGGNTIYF
CDR3nt: TGTGCCAGCAGTTACATCCCTTCTGGAGGAAACACCATATATTTT

d_gene: -
abundance: -
v_gene: TRBV20-1
j_gene: TRBJ1-2
CDR3aa: CSARETRAGGYTF
CDR3nt: TGCAGTGCTAGAGAGACCCGCGCGGGTGGCTACACCTTC

d_gene: -
abundance: many
v_gene: TRBV7-2
j_gene: TRBJ2-3
CDR3aa: CASSSSWDTQYF
CDR3nt: TGTGCCAGCAGCTCTTCATGGGATACGCAGTATTTT

d_gene: TRBD2
abundance: -
v_gene: TRBV6-1
j_gene: TRBJ2-7
CDR3aa: CASRMGLAGFYEQYF
CDR3nt: TGTGCCAGCAGAATGGGACTAGCGGGATTCTACGAGCAGTACTTC

d_gene: -
abundance: many
v_gene: TRBV20-1
j_gene: TRBJ2-7
CDR3aa: CSAMVAGGTYEQYF
CDR3nt: TGCAGTGCTATGGTGGCAGGTGGTACTTACGAGCAGTACTTC

d_gene: -
abundance: many
v_gene: TRBV20-1
j_gene: TRBJ1-6
CDR3aa: CSAKGENPLHF
CDR3nt: TGCAGTGCCAAGGGTGAAAATCCCCTCCACTTT

d_gene: -
abundance: many
v_gene: TRBV15
j_gene: TRBJ2-1
CDR3aa: CATSSRQLYNEQFF
CDR3nt: TGTGCCACCAGCTCTCGACAGCTCTACAATGAGCAGTTCTTC

d_gene: -
abundance: -
v_gene: TRBV10-3
j_gene: TRBJ2-7
CDR3aa: CAISVYGAYEQYF
CDR3nt: TGTGCCATCAGTGTATACGGAGCCTACGAGCAGTACTTC

d_gene: -
abundance: few
v_gene: TRBV4-3
j_gene: TRBJ2-3
CDR3aa: CASSQRVGGTDTQYF
CDR3nt: TGCGCCAGCAGCCAGCGTGTGGGGGGCACAGATACGCAGTATTTT

d_gene: -
abundance: many
v_gene: TRBV20-1
j_gene: TRBJ2-1
CDR3aa: CSARGRRDRYNEQFF
CDR3nt: TGCAGTGCTAGGGGTCGAAGGGACCGATACAATGAGCAGTTCTTC

d_gene: TRBD2
abundance: -
v_gene: TRBV20-1
j_gene: TRBJ2-3
CDR3aa: CSAYRLAGGTDTQYF
CDR3nt: TGCAGTGCTTACCGACTAGCGGGAGGCACAGATACGCAGTATTTT

d_gene: TRBD2
abundance: many
v_gene: TRBV6-1
j_gene: TRBJ2-7
CDR3aa: CASRKLAGASYEQYF
CDR3nt: TGTGCCAGCAGAAAACTAGCGGGTGCCTCCTACGAGCAGTACTTC

d_gene: TRBD1
abundance: few
v_gene: TRBV29-1
j_gene: TRBJ2-5
CDR3aa: CSVKVRGETQYF
CDR3nt: TGCAGCGTTAAGGTCAGGGGGGAGACCCAGTACTTC

d_gene: -
abundance: few
v_gene: TRBV6-2/TRBV6-3
j_gene: TRBJ2-3
CDR3aa: CASRDGTDTQYF
CDR3nt: TGTGCCAGCAGAGACGGCACAGATACGCAGTATTTT

d_gene: -
abundance: few
v_gene: TRBV7-9
j_gene: TRBJ1-1
CDR3aa: CASSLAGAAEAFF
CDR3nt: TGTGCCAGCAGCTTAGCGGGGGCGGCTGAAGCTTTCTTT

d_gene: TRBD1
abundance: -
v_gene: TRBV5-6
j_gene: TRBJ1-1
CDR3aa: CASSGRDRPVTEAFF
CDR3nt: TGTGCCAGCAGCGGCCGGGACAGACCGGTTACTGAAGCTTTCTTT

d_gene: -
abundance: few
v_gene: TRBV2
j_gene: TRBJ2-3
CDR3aa: CASRRAADTQYF
CDR3nt: TGTGCCAGCAGACGGGCCGCAGATACGCAGTATTTT

d_gene: TRBD2
abundance: many
v_gene: TRBV2
j_gene: TRBJ2-1
CDR3aa: CASSDRLAGNVGQFF
CDR3nt: TGTGCCAGCAGTGATCGACTAGCGGGAAATGTGGGGCAGTTCTTC

d_gene: TRBD1
abundance: many
v_gene: TRBV5-6
j_gene: TRBJ1-1
CDR3aa: CASILQGIGLLKAFF
CDR3nt: TGTGCCAGCATCCTACAGGGGATTGGTCTACTTAAAGCTTTCTTT

d_gene: TRBD1
abundance: many
v_gene: TRBV7-3
j_gene: TRBJ1-1
CDR3aa: CASSHLDRTTEAFF
CDR3nt: TGTGCCAGCAGCCACTTGGACAGGACCACTGAAGCTTTCTTT

d_gene: -
abundance: -
v_gene: TRBV5-1
j_gene: TRBJ1-4
CDR3aa: CASSLFSGAGEKLFF
CDR3nt: TGCGCCAGCAGCTTGTTTTCAGGGGCGGGTGAAAAACTGTTTTTT